The 32 T cell receptor beta chains given below trace back to one sample, sequenced in a study of beta chain features in type 1 diabetes. Every bit of the isolated RNA underwent reverse transcription, so sequencing read expressed TCRB transcripts. The protocol was immunoSEQ multiplex PCR, while the TCRdb copy is restricted to in-frame clones and leaves out a portion. The sample contains around 170,000 clones, just over 9% of which appear only once. The sample was central memory CD4+ T cells from blood. The receptor source for this set is a woman younger than 35 in good health.

V gene TRBV4-1 combines with J gene TRBJ2-3; 9 bases are a match to TRBD2. The V gene's germline CDR1 is MGHRA and CDR2 YSYEKL. Trimming at V came to 1 base and at J to 5 bases, leaving 7 bases not matched to a gene. This CDR3 spans 16 amino acids. The CDR3 is CASSQGVAGDGDTQYF. CDR3 nucleotides: TGCGCCAGCAGCCAAGGGGTAGCGGGGGATGGAGATACGCAGTATTTT.

In this sample, this clone turned up a few times. This chain joins TRBV12-5 and TRBJ1-2; D gene unclear. The CDR3 runs 13 residues. Per the germline V gene, CDR1 is LGHNT and CDR2 is FRNRAP. V was cut by 5 bases and J by 6 bases, with 13 bases left in between. CDR3 bases: TGTGCTAGTGGTCCCCAGCAGGCCGATGGCTACACCTTC. Translated, it gives CASGPQQADGYTF.

This clone was seen a few times. The V and J genes are TRBV7-2 and TRBJ1-2; TRBD1 agrees at 12 bases. Losses at the gene ends were 3 bases for V and 7 bases for J; bases not matched to a gene: 6. The CDR3 has 15 residues. Germline loops: CDR1 SGHTA, CDR2 FQGNSA. The CDR3 DNA follows: TGTGCCAGCAGCTTTCCCGGGACAGGGGGCTTTGGCTACACCTTC. This sequence encodes CASSFPGTGGFGYTF.

The chain couples TRBV12-5 to TRBJ2-5, with 8 bases aligning to TRBD2. Losses at the gene ends were 4 bases for V and 5 bases for J; bases not matched to a gene: 6. The CDR3 has 14 amino acids. CDR1 and CDR2 (germline): LGHNT, FRNRAP. The CDR3 spells CASGSAGRAETQYF. As DNA, the CDR3 is TGTGCTAGTGGTTCGGCCGGGAGGGCGGAGACCCAGTACTTC.

This rearrangement joins TRBV5-1 to TRBJ1-2, with a weak D call TRBD1 (5 bases). Trimming took 4 bases from V and 4 from J, leaving 17 bases between them. This CDR3 has 15 amino acids. CDR1 and CDR2 from the germline V gene are SGHRS and YFSETQ. The CDR3 DNA reads TGCGCCAGCAGCCCTGAAGGGGTGGCTGGCTATGGCTACACCTTC. Encoded protein: CASSPEGVAGYGYTF.

This rearrangement joins TRBV5-1 to TRBJ2-3, with D unresolved. V was cut by 7 bases and J by 0 bases, with 18 bases left in between. The CDR3 length is 16 residues. CDR1 and CDR2 from the germline V gene are SGHRS and YFSETQ. The CDR3 loop is CASSPSLELSTDTQYF. CDR3 nucleotide sequence: TGCGCCAGCTCACCTAGTTTAGAGCTGAGCACAGATACGCAGTATTTT.

V usage is TRBV9 and J usage is TRBJ2-3; 9 bases fit TRBD2. CDR3 length: 16 residues. Germline CDR1 and CDR2: SGDLS and YYNGEE. Germline trimming cut 4 bases from V and 1 base from J; bases unmatched to any gene: 7. CDR3 sequence reads: CASSPGTSSRTDTQYF. The CDR3 nucleotides are TGTGCCAGCAGCCCGGGGACTAGCAGTCGCACAGATACGCAGTATTTT.

The chain employs TRBV7-9 and TRBJ1-1; D ambiguous. Germline assignment: CDR1 SEHNR and CDR2 FQNEAQ (reference sequence). The ends were cut back, 5 bases at V and 4 bases at J, with 14 bases in the middle. This CDR3 contains 14 residues. CDR3 loop: CASSGRREGTEAFF. DNA for the CDR3: TGTGCCAGCAGCGGGCGGAGGGAAGGCACTGAAGCTTTCTTT.

The chain employs TRBV23-1 and TRBJ2-1; D perhaps matches TRBD1 (6 bases). TRBV23-1 is identified as an open reading frame with a role that is uncertain. The CDR3 is 16 residues long. The V end was cut by 0 bases, the J end by 6 bases, with 15 bases between. CDR3 nucleotides: TGCGCCAGCAGTCAATCAACCAGGGGTTTAATCAATGAGCAGTTCTTC. This encodes CASSQSTRGLINEQFF.

This chain links TRBV10-1 with TRBJ2-7; TRBD2 matches at 8 bases. The CDR3 runs 14 residues. The trim removed 3 bases at V and 6 bases at J, leaving 7 bases unmatched. CDR1 and CDR2 from the germline V gene are WNHNN and SYGVQD (reference sequence). The CDR3 reads CASSDPAGVGEQYF. The CDR3 bases are TGCGCCAGCAGTGACCCAGCGGGAGTAGGCGAGCAGTACTTC.

This rearrangement joins TRBV7-8 to TRBJ1-1; no clear D gene. The germline gives CDR1 SGHVS, CDR2 FQNEAQ. The CDR3 is made up of 12 amino acids. V was shortened by 5 bases and J by 2 bases, with 6 bases between the two germline ends. The CDR3 sequence: CASSRVNTEAFF. CDR3 nucleotide sequence: TGTGCCAGCAGCCGAGTCAACACTGAAGCTTTCTTT.

The chain combines TRBV2 with TRBJ2-5; 12 nucleotides line up with TRBD1. This CDR3 spans 15 amino acids. With 6 bases clipped from V and 4 bases from J, the junction kept 6 bases outside the gene matches. Germline CDR1 SNHLY, CDR2 FYNNEI. The CDR3 DNA sequence: TGTGCCAGCAGCGCGGGACAGGGGGCCGGAGAGACCCAGTACTTC. Translating gives CASSAGQGAGETQYF. Using reference TRBV2 and TRBJ2-5 for the parts outside the CDR3, the full variable domain is EPEVTQTPSHQVTQMGQEVILRCVPISNHLYFYWYRQILGQKVEFLVSFYNNEISEKSEIFDDQFSVERPDGSNFTLKIRSTKLEDSAMYFCASSAGQGAGETQYFGPGTRLLVL.

This clone occurred a few times. The CDR3 sequence: CASSFPSEETQYF. The CDR3 nucleotides are TGTGCCAGCAGTTTCCCTAGCGAGGAGACCCAGTACTTC. The rearrangement links TRBV6-5 to TRBJ2-5; D perhaps matches TRBD2 (6 bases). CDR1 is MNHEY, CDR2 SVGAGI, per germline. This CDR3 region has 13 residues. V was shortened by 4 bases and J by 5 bases, with 11 bases between the two germline ends.

This clone has just a few counts. The genes are TRBV19 and TRBJ1-2; D is possibly TRBD1 (5 bases). There are 14 residues in the CDR3. The V end was cut by 9 bases, the J end by 2 bases, with 16 bases between. The V gene's germline CDR1 is LNHDA and CDR2 SQIVND (reference sequence). In DNA form, the CDR3 reads TGTGCCAGCCGATGGGGCGCGGAGAACTATGGCTACACCTTC. It is translated as CASRWGAENYGYTF.

The table lists this clone with many counts. The chain uses TRBV11-2 and TRBJ2-1; D call uncertain. The CDR3 length is 14 residues. Germline V gene data show CDR1 as SGHAT and CDR2 as FQNNGV. V was pared by 2 bases and J by 5 bases, with 10 bases between. CDR3 in DNA: TGTGCCAGCAGCTTAATTCGCAGGAACAATGAGCAGTTCTTC. Translated, it gives CASSLIRRNNEQFF.

This clone has just a few counts. Written as DNA, the CDR3 is TGTGCCAGCAGCCTTCCCAAGACTAGCGGGAGTACTGGGGCCAACGTCCTGACTTTC. Encoded protein: CASSLPKTSGSTGANVLTF. This chain connects TRBV7-2 to TRBJ2-6; the match to TRBD2 covers 12 bases. Per the germline V gene, CDR1 is SGHTA and CDR2 is FQGNSA. With V trimmed by 5 bases and J by 2 bases, 10 bases remained unmatched. The CDR3 contains 19 residues.

This clone was seen a handful of times. The chain has TRBV30 and TRBJ2-7, with 7 bases that match TRBD2. V gave up 0 bases and J gave up 3 bases; unmatched junction bases: 11. Germline lookup yields CDR1 GTSNPN and CDR2 SVGIG (reference sequence). The CDR3 sequence is 16 residues long. The CDR3 nucleotides are TGTGCCTGGAGTGTTGATCATGGGACTATACTCTACGAGCAGTACTTC. It codes for CAWSVDHGTILYEQYF.

The chain recombines TRBV18 with TRBJ2-4; the match to TRBD1 covers 7 bases. The CDR3 sequence is 18 residues long. CDR1 is KGHSH and CDR2 is LQKENI in the germline V gene. The V gene end was trimmed by 1 base and the J gene end by 0 bases; junction bases not matched to a gene: 9. The CDR3 nucleotides are TGTGCCAGCTCACCACAGGGGGCAGGCCCCCTAGCCAAAAACATTCAGTACTTC. The encoded protein is CASSPQGAGPLAKNIQYF.

CDR3 sequence reads: CSVEDGGSTYEQYF. CDR3 in DNA: TGCAGCGTTGAAGACGGCGGGAGTACATACGAGCAGTACTTC. The V call is TRBV29-1, the J call TRBJ2-7; TRBD2 aligns across 7 bases. The CDR3 runs 14 residues. With V trimmed by 0 bases and J by 4 bases, 6 bases remained unmatched. The germline CDR1 and CDR2 sequences are SQVTM and ANQGSEA.

This rearrangement joins TRBV27 to TRBJ2-5, with D possibly matching TRBD2 (5 bases). Germline assignment: CDR1 MNHEY and CDR2 SMNVEV (reference sequence). V lost 6 bases and J 1 base, leaving 15 bases between the germline ends. The CDR3 extends over 15 amino acids. CDR3 amino acids: CASRYRGWGQETQYF. The CDR3 coding sequence is TGTGCCAGCAGATATCGGGGATGGGGCCAAGAGACCCAGTACTTC.

V gene TRBV11-3 combines with J gene TRBJ1-4; D might be TRBD1 (5 bases). This CDR3 has 14 residues. Trimming shortened V by 0 bases and J by 11 bases, and 13 bases separated the two germline ends. The germline V gene encodes CDR1 SGHNT and CDR2 YENEEA. CDR3 nucleotides: TGTGCCAGCAGCTTAGAAGTCAGGGCCGGGAAACTGTTTTTT. Protein sequence: CASSLEVRAGKLFF. Drawing the rest from reference TRBV11-3 and TRBJ1-4, the complete variable domain is EAGVVQSPRYKIIEKKQPVAFWCNPISGHNTLYWYLQNLGQGPELLIRYENEEAVDDSQLPKDRFSAERLKGVDSTLKIQPAELGDSAVYLCASSLEVRAGKLFFGSGTQLSVL.

The chain uses TRBV6-9 and TRBJ2-7; no definite D call. There are 11 residues in the CDR3. CDR1 is MNHGY and CDR2 is SVAAGI in the germline V gene. CDR3 amino acids: CAGPPSYEQYF. In nucleotides, the CDR3 is TGTGCGGGCCCACCCTCCTACGAGCAGTACTTC.

CDR3 sequence reads: CASSQDSGQGNQPQHF. CDR3 DNA sequence: TGCGCCAGCAGCCAAGATTCCGGACAGGGCAATCAGCCCCAGCATTTT. This chain uses TRBV4-3 with TRBJ1-5, with 7 bases lining up with TRBD1. The CDR3 has 16 residues. J was trimmed by 2 bases and V by 0 bases; bases with no gene match: 4. Germline V gives CDR1 LGHNA, CDR2 YSLEER.

This chain joins TRBV7-9 and TRBJ2-1; a possible D gene is TRBD2 (6 bases). This CDR3 spans 12 amino acids. V lost 8 bases and J 15 bases, leaving 20 bases between the germline ends. Looked up from germline, CDR1 is SEHNR and CDR2 is FQNEAQ (reference sequence). This chain's CDR3 is CASWAGRLGGFF. The CDR3 region has the DNA TGTGCCAGCTGGGCGGGGAGACTCGGAGGGTTCTTC. Together with reference TRBV7-9 and TRBJ2-1, the CDR3 gives the full variable domain: DTGVSQNPRHKITKRGQNVTFRCDPISEHNRLYWYRQTLGQGPEFLTYFQNEAQLEKSRLLSDRFSAERPKGSFSTLEIQRTEQGDSAMYLCASWAGRLGGFFGPGTRLTVL.

This clone was detected a few times. The genes are TRBV28 and TRBJ2-5; D unclear. The germline V and J ends were trimmed by 4 bases and 1 base, with 10 bases remaining between them. The CDR3 totals 14 residues. The germline CDR1 and CDR2 sequences are MDHEN and SYDVKM. The CDR3 bases are TGTGCCAGCAGTTACACGCCAAGCCAAGAGACCCAGTACTTC. Translation gives CASSYTPSQETQYF.

This clone was seen a few times. The chain uses TRBV7-2 and TRBJ1-5; TRBD1 aligns across 7 bases. The germline V gene has CDR1 SGHTA and CDR2 FQGNSA. The CDR3 is 18 amino acids. After removal of 2 bases from V and 0 bases from J, the junction contained 10 bases not matched to a gene. CDR3 nucleotides: TGTGCCAGCAGCTTAAGGGGGCCGGGGCTTTATAGCAATCAGCCCCAGCATTTT. This sequence encodes CASSLRGPGLYSNQPQHF.

The rearrangement uses TRBV2 and TRBJ1-1, with 8 bases fitting TRBD1. CDR3 length equals 15 residues. The germline V gene encodes CDR1 SNHLY and CDR2 FYNNEI. The J segment lost 6 bases and the V segment lost 2 bases, leaving 8 bases of the junction unmatched. This CDR3 is CASSESWTGWAEAFF. CDR3 coding DNA: TGTGCCAGCAGTGAATCCTGGACAGGGTGGGCTGAAGCTTTCTTT.

This clone was detected only a few times. CDR3 in DNA: TGTGCCAGCAGTTCCTTGTACAATCAGCCCCAGCATTTT. It translates to CASSSLYNQPQHF. J is TRBJ1-5 and V is TRBV7-2, with D unresolved. CDR3 size: 13 residues. V lost 6 bases to trimming and J lost 3 bases, with 9 bases between them. Per germline, CDR1 SGHTA and CDR2 FQGNSA.

A few counts support this clone. J is TRBJ2-2 and V is TRBV6-4, with D perhaps matching TRBD1 (6 bases). The CDR3 runs 15 residues. V lost 2 bases and J 4 bases, leaving 11 bases between the germline ends. CDR1 MRHNA and CDR2 SNTAGT come from the germline V gene. The CDR3 is CASSDTNRATGELFF. As DNA, the CDR3 is TGTGCCAGCAGTGACACCAACAGGGCCACCGGGGAGCTGTTTTTT.

V gene TRBV21-1 combines with J gene TRBJ2-5; TRBD2 is the table's D call, not checked against the DNA. TRBV21-1 is designated a pseudogene. CDR3 size: 13 residues. The CDR3 loop reads CASSNAGRGTQYF. The CDR3 nucleotides read TGTGCCAGCAGCAATGCGGGTAGAGGGACCCAGTACTTC.

The chain recombines TRBV30 with TRBJ1-2, with D hard to call. The CDR3 contains 16 residues. Germline lookup yields CDR1 GTSNPN and CDR2 SVGIG (reference sequence). The V end lost 0 bases, the J end lost 1 base, and 15 bases lay between the germline ends. CDR3 bases: TGTGCCTGGAGTGTACTGGGAGCGACCCTTAACTATGGCTACACCTTC. This sequence encodes CAWSVLGATLNYGYTF.

This clone was seen only a few times. This rearrangement joins TRBV20-1 to TRBJ1-2; TRBD1 might be the D (5 bases). The CDR3 is 11 amino acids. Germline V gives CDR1 DFQATT, CDR2 SNEGSKA (reference sequence). Trimming removed 4 bases at V and 6 bases at J, with 9 bases between. The CDR3 region has the DNA TGCAGTGCTACTGGGGGGAATGGCTACACCTTC. Translating it yields CSATGGNGYTF.